Below, 6 T cell receptor beta chains from the same sample are listed, as sequenced in a study of T-cell reconstitution after alpha-beta-depleted transplantation in children. Unique molecular identifiers featured in how the TCRbeta library was prepared. MiXCR, run by TCRdb on the PCR reads, gives a single entry per CDR3 protein. The sample has around 490,000 distinct CDR3 sequences; 10% to 12% are singletons. Source: PBMCs, mostly from graft donor cells, taken 180 days after TCRalphabeta/CD19-depleted stem cell transplant. These TCRs come from a female patient between 2 and 10 years old who had a stem cell transplant for aplastic anemia, so the T cells may come from the graft donor.

The table lists this clonotype with a few counts. V gene TRBV27 combines with J gene TRBJ2-7, with 7 bases that match TRBD2. Germline V gene lookup returns CDR1 MNHEY and CDR2 SMNVEV (reference sequence). This CDR3 is 12 amino acids long. The V gene end was trimmed by 6 bases and the J gene end by 4 bases; junction bases not matched to a gene: 3. CDR3 amino acids: CASRRESYEQYF. The CDR3 coding sequence is TGTGCCAGCAGGCGGGAGTCGTACGAGCAGTACTTC.

A few counts support this clonotype. The chain carries TRBV5-1 and TRBJ2-5; D remains ambiguous. V was trimmed by 4 bases and J by 1 base, leaving 11 bases between them. CDR3 length: 14 amino acids. Germline V gene lookup returns CDR1 SGHRS and CDR2 YFSETQ. CDR3: CASSLESFQETQYF. CDR3 bases: TGCGCCAGCAGCCTGGAGTCATTCCAAGAGACCCAGTACTTC.

This clonotype was detected only a few times. The genes are TRBV21-1 and TRBJ1-2; no check of the table's D call, TRBD1, against the DNA was made. TRBV21-1 is shown as a pseudogene. The CDR3 covers 14 residues. The CDR3 nucleotides read TGTGCCAGCAGCCAACATACAGGGAACTATGGCTACACCTTC. Protein: CASSQHTGNYGYTF.

For the CDR3, the DNA is TGTGCCAGTACCGAGAGGGGCCGTCGGGGGAGGGCTGAAGCTTTCTTT. Translating it yields CASTERGRRGRAEAFF. This sequence joins TRBV19 and TRBJ1-1; D may be TRBD1 (5 bases). This CDR3 comprises 16 residues. Trimming removed 7 bases from V and 6 bases from J, with 24 bases in between. Per the germline V gene, CDR1 is LNHDA and CDR2 is SQIVND (reference sequence).

This clonotype has only a few counts. The CDR3 DNA reads TGTGCCAGCAGCTTAGCGGGGACAGATTTTGCACCCCTCCACTTT. Encoded protein: CASSLAGTDFAPLHF. The V and J genes are TRBV11-2 and TRBJ1-6, with 7 bases identical to TRBD1. Germline trimming cut 1 base from V and 11 bases from J; bases unmatched to any gene: 8. The CDR3 runs to 15 residues. Per germline, CDR1 SGHAT and CDR2 FQNNGV.

The V and J genes are TRBV5-5 and TRBJ2-2; D unclear. CDR1 and CDR2 (germline): SGHKS, YYEKEE (reference sequence). The CDR3 runs to 14 residues. Trimming shortened V by 8 bases and J by 4 bases, and 15 bases separated the two germline ends. The chain's CDR3 is CARALTLSTGELFF. Here the CDR3 DNA reads TGTGCCAGGGCCCTGACGCTCAGCACCGGGGAGCTGTTTTTT.